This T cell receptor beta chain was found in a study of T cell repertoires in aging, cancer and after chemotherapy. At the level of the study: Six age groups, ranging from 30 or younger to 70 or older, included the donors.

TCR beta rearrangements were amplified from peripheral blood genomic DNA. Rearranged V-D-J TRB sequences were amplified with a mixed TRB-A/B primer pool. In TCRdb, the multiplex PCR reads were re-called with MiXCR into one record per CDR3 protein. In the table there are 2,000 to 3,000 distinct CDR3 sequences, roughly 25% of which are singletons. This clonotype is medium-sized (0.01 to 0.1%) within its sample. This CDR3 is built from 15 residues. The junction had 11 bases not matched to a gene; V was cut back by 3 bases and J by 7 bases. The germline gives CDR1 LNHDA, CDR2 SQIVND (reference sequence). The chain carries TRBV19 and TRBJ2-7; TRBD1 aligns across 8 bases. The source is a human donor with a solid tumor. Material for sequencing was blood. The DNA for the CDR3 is TGTGCCAGTAGTATTTTTGGGACAGGCTCTGGAGAGCAGTACTTC. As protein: CASSIFGTGSGEQYF. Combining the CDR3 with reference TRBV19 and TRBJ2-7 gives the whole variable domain DGGITQSPKYLFRKEGQNVTLSCEQNLNHDAMYWYRQDPGQGLRLIYYSQIVNDFQKGDIAEGYSVSREKKESFPLTVTSAQKNPTAFYLCASSIFGTGSGEQYFGPGTRLTVT.